This T cell receptor beta chain originates from a study of T cell responses to AZD1222 COVID-19 vaccine. The CDR3 loop spans 16 amino acids. CDR1 and CDR2 (germline): KGHSH, LQKENI. After removal of 0 bases from V and 7 bases from J, the junction contained 6 bases not matched to a gene. Regarding the study as a whole: Clonal diversity was possibly underestimated, and the donors were mostly white British, with more females.

Clones were read by immunoSEQ multiplex PCR, and TCRdb kept only the in-frame ones, dropping some. The data show 150,000 to 200,000 clones, with 94% seen just once and approximately 5.5% held by the top ten. A word on this clone: Its target is unknown.

The TCR was taken from an adult who received the AZD1222 COVID-19 vaccine. The rearrangement uses TRBV18 and TRBJ2-1, with 10 positions matching TRBD2. The sample here was peripheral blood, taken 28 days after the second AZD1222 dose. The CDR3 bases are TGTGCCAGCTCACCACCAGCGGGAGGGCCGAGGAATGAGCAGTTCTTC. Translation gives CASSPPAGGPRNEQFF.